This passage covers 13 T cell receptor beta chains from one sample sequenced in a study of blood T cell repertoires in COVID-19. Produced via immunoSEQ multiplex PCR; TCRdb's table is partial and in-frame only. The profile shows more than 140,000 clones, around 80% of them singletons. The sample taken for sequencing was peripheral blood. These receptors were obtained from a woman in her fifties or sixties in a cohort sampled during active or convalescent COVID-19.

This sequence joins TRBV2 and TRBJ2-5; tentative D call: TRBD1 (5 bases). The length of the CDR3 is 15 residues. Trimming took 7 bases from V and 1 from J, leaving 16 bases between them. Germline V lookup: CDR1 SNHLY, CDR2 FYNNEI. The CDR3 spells CASNRQGGPQETQYF. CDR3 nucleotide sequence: TGTGCCAGCAATCGGCAGGGTGGGCCCCAAGAGACCCAGTACTTC.

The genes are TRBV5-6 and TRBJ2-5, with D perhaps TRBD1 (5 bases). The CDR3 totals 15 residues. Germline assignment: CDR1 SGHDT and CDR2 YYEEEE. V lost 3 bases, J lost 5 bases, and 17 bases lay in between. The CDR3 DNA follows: TGTGCCAGCAGCTCCCCCAGGGCCCCTTCTGAGACCCAGTACTTC. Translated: CASSSPRAPSETQYF.

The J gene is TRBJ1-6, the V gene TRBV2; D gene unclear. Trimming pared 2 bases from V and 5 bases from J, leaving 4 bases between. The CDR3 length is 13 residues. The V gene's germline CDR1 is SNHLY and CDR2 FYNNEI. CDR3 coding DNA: TGTGCCAGCAGTGAACAGAATAATTCACCCCTCCACTTT. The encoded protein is CASSEQNNSPLHF.

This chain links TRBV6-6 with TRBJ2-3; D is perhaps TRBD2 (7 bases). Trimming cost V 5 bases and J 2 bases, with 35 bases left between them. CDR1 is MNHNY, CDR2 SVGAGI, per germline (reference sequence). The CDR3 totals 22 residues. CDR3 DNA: TGTGCCAGCAGTCCCGAACTACTACGGGGGGCAGTAACTAGGAGATACACAGATACGCAGTATTTT. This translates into CASSPELLRGAVTRRYTDTQYF.

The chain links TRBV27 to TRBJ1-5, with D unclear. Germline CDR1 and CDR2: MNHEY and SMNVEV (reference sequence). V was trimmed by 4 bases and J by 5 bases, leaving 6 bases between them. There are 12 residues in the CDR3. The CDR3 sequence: CASSSQDQPQHF. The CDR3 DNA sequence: TGTGCCAGCAGTTCCCAGGATCAGCCCCAGCATTTT.

As DNA, the CDR3 is TGTGCCATCAGTTATAGGGACTTGGCCGAGACCCAGTACTTC. It translates to CAISYRDLAETQYF. The chain couples TRBV10-3 to TRBJ2-5; D may be TRBD2 (6 bases). Germline CDR1 is ENHRY and CDR2 is SYGVKD. With 5 bases removed from V and 5 bases from J, the gap between germline ends came to 15 bases. The CDR3 length is 14 residues.

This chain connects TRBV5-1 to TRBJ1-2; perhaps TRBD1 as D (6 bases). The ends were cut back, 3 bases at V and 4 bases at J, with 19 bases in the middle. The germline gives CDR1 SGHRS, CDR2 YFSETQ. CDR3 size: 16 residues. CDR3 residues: CASSSQGSGGGYGYTF. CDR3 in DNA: TGCGCCAGCAGCTCGCAAGGGTCGGGGGGCGGCTATGGCTACACCTTC.

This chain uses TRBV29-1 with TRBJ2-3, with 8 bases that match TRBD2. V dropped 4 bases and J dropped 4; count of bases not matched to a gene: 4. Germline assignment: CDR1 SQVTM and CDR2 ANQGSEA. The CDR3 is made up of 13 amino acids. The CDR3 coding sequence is TGCAGCGTTGTCGGGAGGGCGGCAGATACGCAGTATTTT. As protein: CSVVGRAADTQYF.

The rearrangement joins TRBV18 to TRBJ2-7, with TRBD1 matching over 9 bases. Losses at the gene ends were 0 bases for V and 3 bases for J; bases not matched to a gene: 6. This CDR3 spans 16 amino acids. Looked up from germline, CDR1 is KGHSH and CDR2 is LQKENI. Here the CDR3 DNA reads TGTGCCAGCTCACCACCTTCAGGGACAGGGATCTACGAGCAGTACTTC. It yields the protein CASSPPSGTGIYEQYF.

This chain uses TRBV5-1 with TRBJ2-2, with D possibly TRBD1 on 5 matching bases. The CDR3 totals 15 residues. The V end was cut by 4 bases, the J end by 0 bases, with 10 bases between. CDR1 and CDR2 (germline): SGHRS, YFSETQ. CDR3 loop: CASSPDRPNTGELFF. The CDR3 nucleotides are TGCGCCAGCAGCCCAGACAGACCGAACACCGGGGAGCTGTTTTTT.

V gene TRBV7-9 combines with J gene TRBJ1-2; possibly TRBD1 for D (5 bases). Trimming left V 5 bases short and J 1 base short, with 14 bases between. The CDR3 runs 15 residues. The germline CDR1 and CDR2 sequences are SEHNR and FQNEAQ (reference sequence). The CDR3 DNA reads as TGTGCCAGCAGCCCCGAGACAGTCCGTAACTATGGCTACACCTTC. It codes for CASSPETVRNYGYTF.

The CDR3 bases are TGTGCCAGCAGCGCCCAGCGGGGCCCCCAAGAGACCCAGTACTTC. Its protein is CASSAQRGPQETQYF. The V gene is TRBV9, the J gene TRBJ2-5, with 7 bases that match TRBD2. In germline, CDR1 is SGDLS, CDR2 YYNGEE. With 3 bases clipped from V and 1 base from J, the junction kept 6 bases outside the gene matches. This CDR3 contains 15 residues. Full variable domain (missing parts from reference TRBV9 and TRBJ2-5): DSGVTQTPKHLITATGQRVTLRCSPRSGDLSVYWYQQSLDQGLQFLIQYYNGEERAKGNILERFSAQQFPDLHSELNLSSLELGDSALYFCASSAQRGPQETQYFGPGTRLLVL.

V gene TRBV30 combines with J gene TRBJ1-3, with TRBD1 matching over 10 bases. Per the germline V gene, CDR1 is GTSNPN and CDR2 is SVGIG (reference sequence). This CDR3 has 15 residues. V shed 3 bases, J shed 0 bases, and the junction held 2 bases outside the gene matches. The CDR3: CAWRTGGYSGNTIYF. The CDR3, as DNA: TGTGCCTGGAGGACAGGGGGCTACTCTGGAAACACCATATATTTT. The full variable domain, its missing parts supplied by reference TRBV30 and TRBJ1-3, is SQTIHQWPATLVQPVGSPLSLECTVEGTSNPNLYWYRQAAGRGLQLLFYSVGIGQISSEVPQNLSASRPQDRQFILSSKKLLLSDSGFYLCAWRTGGYSGNTIYFGEGSWLTVV.